Listed below are T cell receptor beta chains from one sample, sequenced in a study of blood T cells in healthy people across ages. MiXCR, run by TCRdb on the 5' RACE reads, gives a single entry per CDR3 protein. Of 800,000 or so distinct CDR3 sequences in the sample, about 59% were seen once. Sequences were obtained from blood. The source is a man between 25 and 39 years old in good health. Each CDR3 is given with its conserved first and last residue. The order of the fields is clone size, J gene, D gene, V gene, CDR3 DNA, CDR3 protein. The D gene is left open where the match is weak. Some rows have no size entry. The others give once, few or many, or a class for an expanded clone.

. TRBJ2-1 . TRBV14 TGTGCCAGCAGCCAAGAGTTGTTAGCGAGCTACAATGAGCAGTTCTTC CASSQELLASYNEQFF
. TRBJ2-7 . TRBV29-1 TGCAGCGCCGAGGTAGGGGTCCACGAGCAGTACTTC CSAEVGVHEQYF
. TRBJ2-1 . TRBV6-2/TRBV6-3 TGTGCCAGCAGTTCCGTCCAGGTTTGGTCCGGTGAGCAGTTCTTC CASSSVQVWSGEQFF
. TRBJ1-1 . TRBV9 TGTGCCAGCAGCGTAGGGGGCAGGGTTACTGAAGCTTTCTTT CASSVGGRVTEAFF
. TRBJ1-5 . TRBV7-3 TGTGCCAGCAGCTTAGTTGTGCAGGGGAGCAATCAGCCCCAGCATTTT CASSLVVQGSNQPQHF
. TRBJ2-1 . TRBV3-1 TGTGCCAGCAGTCAAGCTAGCCAGGGGCGCAATGAGCAGTTCTTC CASSQASQGRNEQFF
once TRBJ2-5 TRBD2 TRBV6-1 TGTGCCAGCAACCAACTAGCGGGCCAAGAGACCCAGTACTTC CASNQLAGQETQYF
. TRBJ2-1 TRBD1 TRBV5-1 TGCGCCAGCAGCTTGGCGGGACAGGGGGGCTACAATGAGCAGTTCTTC CASSLAGQGGYNEQFF
. TRBJ2-3 . TRBV20-1 TGCAGTGCCCGGGAGAGCGCAGATACGCAGTATTTT CSARESADTQYF
once TRBJ1-1 . TRBV3-1 TGTGCCAGCAGCCAGGCTAGCGGGTCTCAAGCTTTCTTT CASSQASGSQAFF
. TRBJ1-5 . TRBV29-1 TGCAGCGTTGCGGAGTTAGATCAGCCCCAGCATTTT CSVAELDQPQHF
. TRBJ2-7 . TRBV7-2 TGTGCCAGCAGCTCGGGGAGAGCGGAGAGCCCCTACGAGCAGTACTTC CASSSGRAESPYEQYF
. TRBJ1-1 TRBD1 TRBV28 TGTGCCAGCAGTCCCCCAGGGGGTATCACTGAAGCTTTCTTT CASSPPGGITEAFF
. TRBJ1-5 . TRBV14 TGTGCCAGCAGCCAACATGGGAATCAGCCCCAGCATTTT CASSQHGNQPQHF
. TRBJ1-5 . TRBV5-1 TGCGCCAGCAGCTTGGGAGGGATGTGGAATCAGCCCCAGCATTTT CASSLGGMWNQPQHF
. TRBJ2-1 . TRBV27 TGTGCCAGCCAGTTCACCCTGGTGGGCAGCTCCTACAATGAGCAGTTCTTC CASQFTLVGSSYNEQFF
. TRBJ1-1 . TRBV20-1 TGCAGTGCTGCGACAAGTACCTCCCTCTCTGAAGCTTTCTTT CSAATSTSLSEAFF
. TRBJ1-2 TRBD1 TRBV7-3 TGTGCCAGCAGCTTATGGGGGACAGGTCTTGTTCCTAACTATGGCTACACCTTC CASSLWGTGLVPNYGYTF
once TRBJ1-2 . TRBV20-1 TGCAGTGCTGATGGATCTTTTGGTGGCTACACCTTC CSADGSFGGYTF
. TRBJ1-1 . TRBV7-2 TGTGCCAGCAGCTTATGGGGAACTGAAGCTTTCTTT CASSLWGTEAFF
. TRBJ2-5 . TRBV5-6 TGTGCCAGCAGCTTGCGGCAGGCAAAGACCCAGTACTTC CASSLRQAKTQYF
. TRBJ2-7 TRBD1 TRBV20-1 TGCAGTGCTAGGAGTGGGGGACAGGGGGCCTACGAGCAGTACTTC CSARSGGQGAYEQYF
. TRBJ2-7 TRBD1 TRBV20-1 TGCAGTGCTAGAGATTTAGGGGGCGCGGGCGAGCAGTACTTC CSARDLGGAGEQYF
. TRBJ2-5 TRBD1 TRBV10-3 TGTGCCATCAGGGAGGACAGGGACCGGGGAGAGCAGTACTTC CAIREDRDRGEQYF
once TRBJ2-5 TRBD1 TRBV7-3 TGTGCCAGCAGCGTTAACAGGGGAGCAGAGACCCAGTACTTC CASSVNRGAETQYF
. TRBJ1-2 . TRBV20-1 TGCAGTGGAGTAAGGGGAGGGTACTATGGCTACACCTTC CSGVRGGYYGYTF
. TRBJ2-1 TRBD2 TRBV7-3 TGTGCCAGCAGCTTCTTAGCGGGACACAATGAGCAGTTCTTC CASSFLAGHNEQFF
. TRBJ1-5 . TRBV5-6 TGTGCCAGCAGCTCCCGATGGGAAGGGAGGGGCCAGCCCCAGCATTTT CASSSRWEGRGQPQHF
. TRBJ2-1 . TRBV20-1 TGCAGTGCTCGAGCCCGATCCTACAATGAGCAGTTCTTC CSARARSYNEQFF
. TRBJ2-1 TRBD2 TRBV9 TGTGCCAGCAGCGTAGGACTAGCGGGGGACTACAATGAGCAGTTCTTC CASSVGLAGDYNEQFF
once TRBJ2-7 . TRBV20-1 TGCAGTGCTACCGAACCGCCACAGGGATTAAGTTCCTACGAGCAGTACTTC CSATEPPQGLSSYEQYF
. TRBJ2-3 . TRBV6-5 TGTGCCACCGTGTTGAGGGGCACAGATACGCAGTATTTT CATVLRGTDTQYF
. TRBJ2-3 TRBD2 TRBV2 TGTGCCAGCAACCTACAAGCGGGGGGACCTAGCACAGATACGCAGTATTTT CASNLQAGGPSTDTQYF
. TRBJ2-1 . TRBV15 TGTGCCACCAGCAGAGTGCTTTACAATGAGCAGTTCTTC CATSRVLYNEQFF
. TRBJ2-7 . TRBV20-1 TGCAGTGGGGGCAGGGACACTACCTACGAGCAGTACTTC CSGGRDTTYEQYF
. TRBJ2-5 . TRBV7-3 TGTGCCAGCAGCTTCGACTACTCGGAGACCCAGTACTTC CASSFDYSETQYF
. TRBJ2-5 TRBD2 TRBV24-1 TGTGCCACCAGTGATTCCCGGACTAGCCGCTTGCAAGAGACCCAGTACTTC CATSDSRTSRLQETQYF
. TRBJ2-1 . TRBV2 TGTGCCAGCAGTGAAGCAGAATACAATGAGCAGTTCTTC CASSEAEYNEQFF
. TRBJ2-3 TRBD2 TRBV14 TGTGCCAGCAGCTCGGGACTAGCGGCTTCAGATACGCAGTATTTT CASSSGLAASDTQYF
. TRBJ2-7 . TRBV20-1 TGCAGTGCTACCAATGGGGCCTACGAGCAGTACTTC CSATNGAYEQYF
. TRBJ2-7 TRBD2 TRBV27 TGTGCCAGCAGTTTACGCGGACTAGCGGGCTCCAATGAGCAGTACTTC CASSLRGLAGSNEQYF
few TRBJ1-4 . TRBV12-3/TRBV12-4 TGTGCCAGCAGTTCCGTTTCAGCAGGGTCGCGTGAAAAACTGTTTTTT CASSSVSAGSREKLFF
. TRBJ2-7 . TRBV10-3 TGTGCCATCAGCCCAGACAGGCCGAGCTCCTACGAGCAGTACTTC CAISPDRPSSYEQYF
. TRBJ2-7 TRBD2 TRBV7-8 TGTGCCAGCAGCCTCTGGGACTATTCCTACGAGCAGTACTTC CASSLWDYSYEQYF
once TRBJ2-3 TRBD2 TRBV6-1 TGTGCCAGCACAATAGCGGGGACCACAGATACGCAGTATTTT CASTIAGTTDTQYF
. TRBJ2-7 . TRBV6-1 TGTGCCAGCAGGGACCCCGGATCGGGCCCGGAGCAGTACTTC CASRDPGSGPEQYF
. TRBJ1-3 TRBD1 TRBV20-1 TGCAGTGCAAAGGGACAGAGCATCTCTGGAAACACCATATATTTT CSAKGQSISGNTIYF
. TRBJ2-3 TRBD2 TRBV27 TGTGCCACCGGGACTAGCGGGCTGTCAGATACGCAGTATTTT CATGTSGLSDTQYF
. TRBJ1-6 TRBD1 TRBV6-6 TGTGCCAGCAGTTACGATGGCGGGACAGGGTATTCACCCCTCCACTTT CASSYDGGTGYSPLHF
. TRBJ2-5 TRBD1 TRBV9 TGTGCCAGCAGCGCCACAGGGGGCCGACAAGAGACCCAGTACTTC CASSATGGRQETQYF
. TRBJ2-3 TRBD2 TRBV5-1 TGCGCCAGCAGCACGGGGGGGACAGATACGCAGTATTTT CASSTGGTDTQYF
few TRBJ2-7 . TRBV10-3 TGTGCCACCACAGACGGAACCTACGAGCAGTACTTC CATTDGTYEQYF
. TRBJ2-5 . TRBV6-5 TGTGCCAGCAGTTGGTCCGGGACACCACAAGAGACCCAGTACTTC CASSWSGTPQETQYF
. TRBJ1-5 . TRBV12-3/TRBV12-4 TGTGCCAGCCGAGTAAACAGCAATCAGCCCCAGCATTTT CASRVNSNQPQHF
. TRBJ1-4 TRBD1 TRBV18 TGTGCCAGCTCACCCGACAGGGACAATGAAAAACTGTTTTTT CASSPDRDNEKLFF
. TRBJ2-3 . TRBV27 TGTGCCAGCACCTCACAGGGAAGCACAGATACGCAGTATTTT CASTSQGSTDTQYF
. TRBJ1-6 TRBD1 TRBV6-1 TGTGCCAGCAGCACCGGGACAGGGGGCGCGGGGTATAATTCACCCCTCCACTTT CASSTGTGGAGYNSPLHF